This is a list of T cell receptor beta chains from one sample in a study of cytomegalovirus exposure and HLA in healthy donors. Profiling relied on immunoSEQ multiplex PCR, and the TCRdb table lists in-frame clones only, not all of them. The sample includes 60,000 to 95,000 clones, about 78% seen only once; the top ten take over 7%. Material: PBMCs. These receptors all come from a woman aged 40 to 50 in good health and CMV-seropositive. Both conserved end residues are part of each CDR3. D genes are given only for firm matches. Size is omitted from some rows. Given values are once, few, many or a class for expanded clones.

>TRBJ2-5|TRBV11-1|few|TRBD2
CASSSARGEQETQYF
TGTGCCAGCAGCTCGGCCCGGGGGGAACAAGAGACCCAGTACTTC
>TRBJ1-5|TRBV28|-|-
CASSPRRNNQPQHF
TGTGCCAGCAGTCCAAGGAGAAACAATCAGCCCCAGCATTTT
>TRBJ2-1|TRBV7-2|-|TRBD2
CASSSIAGSDNEQFF
TGTGCCAGCAGTTCTATAGCGGGCTCAGACAATGAGCAGTTCTTC
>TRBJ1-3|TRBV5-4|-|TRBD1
CASSRDRGQRFSGNTIYF
TGTGCCAGCAGCAGGGACAGGGGACAACGTTTCTCTGGAAACACCATATATTTT
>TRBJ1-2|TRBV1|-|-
CTADRVNYGYTF
TGCACCGCGGACAGGGTCAACTATGGCTACACCTTC
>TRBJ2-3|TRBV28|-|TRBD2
CASSYNPGGEDTQYF
TGTGCCAGCAGCTACAACCCGGGGGGGGAGGATACGCAGTATTTT
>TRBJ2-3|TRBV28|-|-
CASSEQTRSDTQYF
TGTGCCAGCAGTGAGCAAACTAGGTCAGATACGCAGTATTTT
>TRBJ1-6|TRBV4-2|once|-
CASSRRLGQGDSPPHF
TGTGCCAGCAGCCGTAGGCTCGGGCAGGGCGACTCACCCCCCCACTTT
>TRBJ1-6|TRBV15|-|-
CATKGVGPLHF
TGTGCCACCAAAGGGGTGGGTCCCCTCCACTTT
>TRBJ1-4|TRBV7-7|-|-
CASSLGGVMGEKLFF
TGTGCCAGCAGCTTAGGAGGCGTTATGGGTGAAAAACTGTTTTTT
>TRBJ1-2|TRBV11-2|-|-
CASSSLIRGRDYGYTF
TGTGCCAGCAGCTCCCTCATTCGGGGTAGGGATTATGGCTACACCTTC
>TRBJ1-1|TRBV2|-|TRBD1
CASSKEGAANTEAFF
TGTGCCAGCAGTAAGGAGGGGGCCGCGAACACTGAAGCTTTCTTT
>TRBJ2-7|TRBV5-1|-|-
CASSLLGTGIEEQYF
TGCGCCAGCAGCCTCCTCGGGACTGGGATTGAAGAGCAGTACTTC
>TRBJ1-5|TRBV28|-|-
CASSSRRAGYSNQPQHF
TGTGCCAGCAGCTCCCGGCGCGCGGGTTATAGCAATCAGCCCCAGCATTTT
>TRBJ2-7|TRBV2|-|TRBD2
CASSGGTSGGLSSYEQYF
TGTGCCAGCAGTGGGGGGACTAGCGGGGGACTAAGCTCCTACGAGCAGTACTTC
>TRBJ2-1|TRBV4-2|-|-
CASSQPQGLNEQFF
TGTGCCAGCAGCCAACCTCAGGGGCTCAATGAGCAGTTCTTC